The 22 T cell receptor beta chains reported below all come from one sample, sequenced in a study of monozygotic twins with cystic fibrosis. Sequencing was performed with immunoSEQ multiplex PCR; in TCRdb, only in-frame clones are kept and a portion is missing. The sample has about 22,000 clones; less than 98% are singletons. The sequenced sample consisted of blood. These receptors all come from a girl under 18 with cystic fibrosis.

This chain links TRBV7-2 with TRBJ2-7, with 8 bases identical to TRBD2. Germline assignment: CDR1 SGHTA and CDR2 FQGNSA. Trimming at V came to 1 base and at J to 1 base, leaving 6 bases not matched to a gene. This CDR3 has 16 amino acids. CDR3 in amino acids: CASSLVVTSVSYEQYF. The CDR3 DNA reads TGTGCCAGCAGCTTAGTAGTGACTAGCGTATCCTACGAGCAGTACTTC. Full variable domain (rest looked up from reference TRBV7-2 and TRBJ2-7): GAGVSQSPSNKVTEKGKDVELRCDPISGHTALYWYRQSLGQGLEFLIYFQGNSAPDKSGLPSDRFSAERTGGSVSTLTIQRTQQEDSAVYLCASSLVVTSVSYEQYFGPGTRLTVT.

This clone was detected once. The chain is built from TRBV7-2 and TRBJ1-2; TRBD1 is a possible D gene (5 bases). V lost 3 bases and J lost 7, with 15 bases in between. This CDR3 is built from 14 residues. Germline CDR1 SGHTA, CDR2 FQGNSA. CDR3 nucleotides: TGTGCCAGCAGCTTTCCCGGGACCCCTTTTGGCTACACCTTC. Its translation: CASSFPGTPFGYTF.

Only one count was recorded for this clone. This chain joins TRBV7-8 and TRBJ1-2; no clear D gene. Germline CDR1 and CDR2: SGHVS and FQNEAQ. This CDR3 is 14 amino acids long. V gave up 5 bases and J gave up 0 bases, with 10 bases separating them. The CDR3 coding sequence is TGTGCCAGCAGCATTGCCCTACCTAACTATGGCTACACCTTC. Translated: CASSIALPNYGYTF.

The rearrangement uses TRBV30 and TRBJ2-1; D remains ambiguous. Between the trimmed V and J ends, which lost 7 bases and 3 bases, there was a span of 7 bases. The CDR3 sequence is 11 residues long. Per the germline V gene, CDR1 is GTSNPN and CDR2 is SVGIG (reference sequence). CDR3 amino acids: CAYTNYNEQFF. CDR3 DNA sequence: TGTGCCTACACGAACTACAATGAGCAGTTCTTC.

The chain links TRBV6-5 to TRBJ2-7; 7 positions match TRBD1. V was clipped by 0 bases and J by 3 bases; unmatched bases: 2. From germline, CDR1 is MNHEY and CDR2 SVGAGI. CDR3 size: 14 residues. The CDR3 loop is CASSYSRDSYEQYV. CDR3 nucleotide sequence: TGTGCCAGCAGTTACTCTCGGGACAGCTACGAGCAGTACGTC.

CDR3 in amino acids: CASSLPMSSYNEQFF. CDR3 nucleotide sequence: TGTGCCAGCAGCTTGCCCATGAGCTCCTACAATGAGCAGTTCTTC. The chain recombines TRBV7-9 with TRBJ2-1; D call uncertain. V was cut by 3 bases and J by 0 bases, with 9 bases left in between. The CDR3 is 15 residues long. CDR1 and CDR2 from the germline V gene are SEHNR and FQNEAQ (reference sequence).

This chain joins TRBV25-1 and TRBJ1-1, with D possibly TRBD1 on 6 matching bases. This CDR3 is 15 amino acids long. Germline V CDR1 and CDR2: MGHDK, SYGVNS. Trimming left V 7 bases short and J 0 bases short, with 15 bases between. The CDR3, as DNA: TGTGCCAGCACCCCAGGGCAGGGGCTGAACACTGAAGCTTTCTTT. It codes for CASTPGQGLNTEAFF.

A single count supports this clone. Other DNA sequences in this specimen translate into the identical CDR3. This chain joins TRBV2 and TRBJ2-7; maybe TRBD1 (5 bases). The CDR3 spans 14 residues. Per germline, CDR1 SNHLY and CDR2 FYNNEI. V lost 6 bases to trimming and J lost 5 bases, with 17 bases between them. This CDR3 is CASRVSGQGNEQYV. For the CDR3, the DNA is TGTGCCAGCAGAGTATCCGGACAAGGCAACGAGCAGTACGTC.

This rearrangement joins TRBV25-1 to TRBJ2-2; 7 bases agree with TRBD1. The CDR3 length is 14 residues. Looked up from germline, CDR1 is MGHDK and CDR2 is SYGVNS. Germline trimming cut 6 bases from V and 7 bases from J; bases unmatched to any gene: 8. The CDR3 region has the DNA TGTGCCAGCAGGCGAGGGACAGCTATCGGGGAGCTGTTTTTT. It translates to CASRRGTAIGELFF.

The chain uses TRBV5-4 and TRBJ2-3, with 8 nucleotides matching TRBD2. V lost 4 bases, J lost 6 bases, and 10 bases stayed unmatched. Germline V gene sequence: CDR1 SGHNT, CDR2 YYREEE (reference sequence). This CDR3 spans 15 amino acids. CDR3 DNA: TGTGCCAGCAGCGCGAGCGGGAGTCGCCTTGATACGCAGTATTTT. This sequence encodes CASSASGSRLDTQYF.

V usage is TRBV5-4 and J usage is TRBJ2-7, with 13 bases fitting TRBD2. Germline loops: CDR1 SGHNT, CDR2 YYREEE (reference sequence). The V gene end was trimmed by 4 bases and the J gene end by 2 bases; junction bases not matched to a gene: 3. The CDR3 is made up of 15 amino acids. The CDR3 region has the DNA TGTGCCAGCAGCGTCGGGACTAGCGGGACCTACGAGCAGTACTTC. The encoded protein is CASSVGTSGTYEQYF.

The J gene is TRBJ2-1, the V gene TRBV11-2, with 9 bases lining up with TRBD2. Germline-derived CDR1 and CDR2 are SGHAT and FQNNGV. There are 16 residues in the CDR3. Trimming cost V 4 bases and J 3 bases; bases outside gene matches: 7. The CDR3 here is CASSSLAGSIYNEQFF. The DNA for the CDR3 is TGTGCCAGCAGCTCACTAGCGGGCTCAATCTACAATGAGCAGTTCTTC.

The chain is built from TRBV27 and TRBJ2-7; D is perhaps TRBD1 or TRBD2 (5 bases each). V lost 5 bases and J lost 2, with 10 bases in between. CDR3 length: 13 residues. The germline CDR1 and CDR2 sequences are MNHEY and SMNVEV (reference sequence). DNA of the CDR3: TGTGCCAGCAGTACGGGGCCTACCTACGAGCAGTACTTC. Its translation is CASSTGPTYEQYF.

The chain uses TRBV5-1 and TRBJ2-1; 7 nucleotides match TRBD2. The CDR3 contains 14 residues. V shed 4 bases, J shed 2 bases, and the junction held 3 bases outside the gene matches. The germline gives CDR1 SGHRS, CDR2 YFSETQ. CDR3 in amino acids: CASSGAGAYNEQFF. In DNA, the CDR3 is TGCGCCAGCAGCGGGGCGGGAGCCTACAATGAGCAGTTCTTC.

This chain joins TRBV5-1 and TRBJ1-1, with 8 bases aligning to TRBD1. The CDR3 consists of 14 residues. CDR1 and CDR2 from the germline V gene are SGHRS and YFSETQ. The trim removed 4 bases at V and 1 base at J, leaving 3 bases unmatched. The CDR3 reads CASSIGTGNTEAFF. The CDR3 DNA sequence: TGCGCCAGCAGCATTGGGACAGGGAACACTGAAGCTTTCTTT.

This chain links TRBV9 with TRBJ2-7; 7 bases align to TRBD1. J lost 2 bases, V lost 2 bases, and 4 bases had no gene match. Per the germline V gene, CDR1 is SGDLS and CDR2 is YYNGEE. The CDR3 has 14 amino acids. The CDR3 bases are TGTGCCAGCAGCGTTGGGGACAGTCCCTACGAGCAGTACTTC. Its translation is CASSVGDSPYEQYF.

The chain uses TRBV19 and TRBJ2-7; D ambiguous. The V end was cut by 0 bases, the J end by 4 bases, with 1 base between. Germline loops: CDR1 LNHDA, CDR2 SQIVND (reference sequence). The CDR3 is made up of 11 amino acids. The DNA of the CDR3 is TGTGCCAGTAGTATAGATTACGAGCAGTACGTC. Translated: CASSIDYEQYV.

The V and J genes are TRBV9 and TRBJ2-3, with D possibly TRBD1 on 5 matching bases. The CDR3 is 16 amino acids. From germline, CDR1 is SGDLS and CDR2 YYNGEE. V was clipped by 7 bases and J by 1 base, with 19 bases between them. CDR3 residues: CASGYYPGIGTDTQYF. DNA for the CDR3: TGTGCCAGCGGCTACTACCCAGGGATTGGCACAGATACGCAGTATTTT.

The chain is built from TRBV30 and TRBJ1-4, with a weak D call TRBD1 (6 bases). This CDR3 region has 14 residues. V shed 4 bases and J shed 2 bases, with 11 bases lying between them. CDR1 is GTSNPN and CDR2 is SVGIG in the germline V gene (reference sequence). The CDR3 sequence: CAWMWDTTNEKLFF. In DNA, the CDR3 is TGTGCCTGGATGTGGGACACGACTAATGAAAAACTGTTTTTT.

The gene calls are TRBV4-3 and TRBJ2-6; D possibly corresponds to TRBD1 (6 bases). V gave up 2 bases and J gave up 4 bases, with 9 bases separating them. Germline lookup yields CDR1 LGHNA and CDR2 YSLEER. The CDR3 covers 15 residues. The CDR3 sequence: CASSQMGAGANVLTF. The CDR3 DNA is TGCGCCAGCAGCCAAATGGGGGCGGGGGCCAACGTCCTGACTTTC.

This chain joins TRBV18 and TRBJ2-7, with 7 bases aligning to TRBD1. The J segment lost 3 bases and the V segment lost 2 bases, leaving 10 bases of the junction unmatched. The length of the CDR3 is 16 residues. In germline, CDR1 is KGHSH, CDR2 LQKENI. The CDR3 here is CASSPRQIRDSYEQYV. In nucleotides, the CDR3 is TGTGCCAGCTCACCAAGACAGATCCGGGACAGCTACGAGCAGTACGTC.

The rearrangement uses TRBV6-1 and TRBJ2-7; D remains unclear. Trimming took 4 bases from V and 9 from J, leaving 22 bases between them. The germline V gene has CDR1 MNHNS and CDR2 SASEGT. The CDR3 has 15 amino acids. The CDR3 nucleotides read TGTGCCAGCAGTGCTTTAAGGGAAGGGTCGGTGGTGCAGTACGTC. Its translation: CASSALREGSVVQYV.